This is a list of T cell receptor beta chains from one sample in a study of CXCR3-negative and CXCR3-positive naive CD8 T cells. TCRdb reprocessed the 5' RACE reads and stores each CDR3 protein as one record, lacking DNA. The sample's table shows some 150,000 distinct CDR3 sequences. The sequenced sample was naive CXCR3+ CD8+ T cells from blood. The receptors here all came from a human donor in good health. Some clones in this sample may be carry-over from other donors' samples. The CDR3 runs from the conserved cysteine through the conserved F or W. The order of the fields is CDR3 protein, V gene, J gene, CDR3 length.

CDR3aa: CASSGGGTGLTYEQYF
v_gene: TRBV5-1
j_gene: TRBJ2-7
len: 16

CDR3aa: CASRETGGSYNEQFF
v_gene: TRBV6-2/TRBV6-3
j_gene: TRBJ2-1
len: 15

CDR3aa: CASRIGGEDTGELFF
v_gene: TRBV7-8
j_gene: TRBJ2-2
len: 15

CDR3aa: CASSLSWQGNYTF
v_gene: TRBV27
j_gene: TRBJ1-2
len: 13

CDR3aa: CASSVQGVQETQYF
v_gene: TRBV28
j_gene: TRBJ2-5
len: 14

CDR3aa: CASSGTARRMNTEAFF
v_gene: TRBV12-3/TRBV12-4
j_gene: TRBJ1-1
len: 16

CDR3aa: CASSEEGTPNSGANVLTF
v_gene: TRBV7-8
j_gene: TRBJ2-6
len: 18

CDR3aa: CASSQTGSQETQYF
v_gene: TRBV6-2/TRBV6-3
j_gene: TRBJ2-5
len: 14

CDR3aa: CASSLVPGQVDGYTF
v_gene: TRBV5-1
j_gene: TRBJ1-2
len: 15

CDR3aa: CASASIDDTQYF
v_gene: TRBV12-5
j_gene: TRBJ2-3
len: 12

CDR3aa: CATSRERVRTEAFF
v_gene: TRBV15
j_gene: TRBJ1-1
len: 14

CDR3aa: CASSEGDISGNTIYF
v_gene: TRBV9
j_gene: TRBJ1-3
len: 15

CDR3aa: CASSEYSGRQETQYF
v_gene: TRBV25-1
j_gene: TRBJ2-5
len: 15

CDR3aa: CSAEPRAGPYGYTF
v_gene: TRBV29-1
j_gene: TRBJ1-2
len: 14

CDR3aa: CASSYPPEAFF
v_gene: TRBV6-2/TRBV6-3
j_gene: TRBJ1-1
len: 11

CDR3aa: CASSSDPGGYEQYF
v_gene: TRBV28
j_gene: TRBJ2-7
len: 14

CDR3aa: CASSPLILSGPGIATEQFF
v_gene: TRBV7-6
j_gene: TRBJ2-1
len: 19

CDR3aa: CATSDPPGGGYTDTQYF
v_gene: TRBV24-1
j_gene: TRBJ2-3
len: 17

CDR3aa: CASSLLAMQIYNEQFF
v_gene: TRBV7-2
j_gene: TRBJ2-1
len: 16

CDR3aa: CSARDWVLAGGPDTQYF
v_gene: TRBV20-1
j_gene: TRBJ2-3
len: 17

CDR3aa: CARTRGGLGTDTQYF
v_gene: TRBV7-2
j_gene: TRBJ2-3
len: 15

CDR3aa: CASSLRFDYEQYF
v_gene: TRBV11-3
j_gene: TRBJ2-7
len: 13

CDR3aa: CSANSDGEQFF
v_gene: TRBV29-1
j_gene: TRBJ2-1
len: 11

CDR3aa: CASRWDQPQHF
v_gene: TRBV12-3/TRBV12-4
j_gene: TRBJ1-5
len: 11

CDR3aa: CASSLSVARTSGRADTGELFF
v_gene: TRBV12-3/TRBV12-4
j_gene: TRBJ2-2
len: 21

CDR3aa: CASSTMAETQYF
v_gene: TRBV5-6
j_gene: TRBJ2-5
len: 12

CDR3aa: CASSRTPGQPGEQFF
v_gene: TRBV3-1
j_gene: TRBJ2-1
len: 15

CDR3aa: CASSLEWTAGETQYF
v_gene: TRBV7-9
j_gene: TRBJ2-5
len: 15

CDR3aa: CASSSAGVAHSGGDTF
v_gene: TRBV5-5
j_gene: TRBJ1-2
len: 16

CDR3aa: CASSYLGQGTQFF
v_gene: TRBV6-2/TRBV6-3
j_gene: TRBJ2-1
len: 13

CDR3aa: CASGGNHEQFF
v_gene: TRBV4-1
j_gene: TRBJ2-1
len: 11

CDR3aa: CASSETGTGGETQYF
v_gene: TRBV6-4
j_gene: TRBJ2-5
len: 15

CDR3aa: CASAILGTEAFF
v_gene: TRBV27
j_gene: TRBJ1-1
len: 12